This T cell receptor beta chain was profiled in a study of shared clonotypes between healthy human individuals (dated by TCRdb to about 2020). A note on the overall study: Three men and two women, aged 18 to 49 years, made up the cohort. To estimate repertoire size and how much clonotype sharing occurs between individuals, the study deeply sequenced the blood TCR repertoires of several healthy adults. Different laboratories and diverse techniques were used to prepare libraries and sequence TCR repertoires, to increase sequencing depth and limit assay-specific biases. Leukapheresis yielded between about 0.85 and 10 billion PBMCs per donor. Paper-wide results and their limitations: Because the study included a small number of donors, the genetic and exposure-history diversity represented was limited. Sampling was restricted to blood, and TCR repertoires in tissues likely differ from the TCR repertoires found in blood. Pairwise subsampling indicated that sequencing depth was expected to affect the degree of clonotype sharing among donors.

Clipping removes 5 bases from V and 4 bases from J, with 4 as the unmatched junction base count. The germline V gene sets CDR1 to MDHEN and CDR2 to SYDVKM. Including cysteine and phenylalanine, the CDR3 has 14 amino acids. Only CDR3 DNA remains: 42 bases, in frame from the first base. Concerning this clone itself: The antigen it binds to is not known. It has no much larger one-base neighbor in the sample; base qualities were not kept.

The donors were healthy, HIV-negative adults who had no recently reported acute infections or vaccinations. Only Caucasian adults living in Nashville, Tennessee, USA were represented among the donors. In the unsorted samples, some 94 million PBMCs were counted, and genomic DNA was extracted using the QIAamp DNA Blood Mini kit. Blood was obtained by leukapheresis, after which PBMCs were separated by Ficoll-Histopaque density gradient centrifugation and cryopreserved in liquid nitrogen vapor phase. TCR CDR3 regions were amplified from genomic DNA by multiplex PCR using the deep immunoSEQ assay. Extracted genomic DNA from each cell subset was distributed evenly across all wells of several immunoSEQ 96-well plates, and each plate was treated as a replicate. For unsorted PBMC, each replicate PCR was loaded with approximately 300 ng genomic DNA, equivalent to roughly 31,000 T cell genomes. Unsorted PBMC genomic DNA was sequenced across ten immunoSEQ deep assay plates. Purified libraries were quantified with a Qubit 3.0 fluorometer, sized on a Bioanalyzer 2100, and re-quantified with the KAPA Library Quantification kit. Each immunoSEQ 96-well plate was sequenced on its own single-read 150-cycle Illumina NextSeq 550 flow cell. Turning to the authors' computational methods: The immunoSEQ output contained only junctional sequences without quality scores, so filtering could not match that applied to full-length reads. To assign V/J genes and CDR3, sequences were annotated using PyIR, a Python wrapper for IgBLAST v1.9, with IMGT germline references. Reads were removed for weak V/J assignments (E-value above 1e-6), missing CDR3, stop codons, out-of-frame junctions, or ambiguous translated residues. V3J clonotypes were defined by identical inferred V gene, J gene, and CDR3 amino acid sequence. Percentage overlap between repertoires was calculated by dividing the number of shared unique clonotypes by the size of the smaller repertoire. Three approaches were used to assess repertoire richness: RTK rarefaction, the Chao1 estimator, and Recon v2.1 estimates of unobserved clonotypes. In TCRdb, the immuneACCESS table is reduced to in-frame sequences with V and J assigned. These tables do not hold every clone; where another copy was compared, an unresolved V gene accounts for under half, and the others remain unexplained. Clone size and V and J calls were adopted from that table, with D and trimming inferred from the DNA. Here the sample has about 480,000 clones; about 79% occur a single time. Together, the top ten hold around 13% of the sample.

The sample comprised PBMCs. The receptor chain draws on TRBV28 and TRBJ1-5; 8 bases in the middle match TRBD1. The TCR sequence derives from a woman in her 40s in good health. Some clones in this sample may be carry-over from other donors' samples. Here is the DNA: TGTGCCAGCAGTGCAGGGGGCGGGAATCAGCCCCAGCATTTT. This gives the protein CASSAGGGNQPQHF. Here the CDR3 is joined to the reference TRBV28 and TRBJ1-5 genes, and the full variable domain is: DVKVTQSSRYLVKRTGEKVFLECVQDMDHENMFWYRQDPGLGLRLIYFSYDVKMKEKGDIPEGYSVSREKKERFSLILESASTNQTSMYLCASSAGGGNQPQHFGDGTRLSIL.